What follows are 2 T cell receptor beta chains derived from one specimen sequenced in a study of radiotherapy plus CTLA-4 blockade in lung cancer. Here immunoSEQ multiplex PCR was the method, and the copy in TCRdb shows in-frame clones only, minus some. Among over 60,000 clones listed, around nine tenths were seen once. This sample comprised peripheral blood, obtained from a patient treated with radiotherapy plus ipilimumab. The receptors shown here come from a human donor with non-small cell lung cancer that progressed on radiotherapy plus ipilimumab.

This clone turned up a few times. The chain employs TRBV27 and TRBJ2-7, with 13 bases lining up with TRBD2. The V segment lost 4 bases and the J segment 5 bases; nucleotides outside the gene matches: 5. The germline gives CDR1 MNHEY, CDR2 SMNVEV (reference sequence). This CDR3 region has 15 residues. The CDR3 loop is CASSSGLAGVHEQYF. For the CDR3, the DNA is TGTGCCAGCAGTTCCGGACTAGCGGGAGTCCACGAGCAGTACTTC.

This chain connects TRBV27 to TRBJ2-4; D gene unclear. The germline gives CDR1 MNHEY, CDR2 SMNVEV (reference sequence). This CDR3 has 15 amino acids. V gave up 2 bases and J gave up 5 bases, with 13 bases separating them. The CDR3 sequence is CASSLGLGLENIQYF. The CDR3 nucleotides read TGTGCCAGCAGTTTAGGGTTAGGGCTTGAAAACATTCAGTACTTC.